The 20 T cell receptor beta chains presented below share a single source sample, sequenced in a study of T cell responses to AZD1222 COVID-19 vaccine. Clones were sequenced by immunoSEQ multiplex PCR, and TCRdb holds only the in-frame ones, with some missing. The table lists 100,000 to 150,000 clones, roughly nine tenths of them singletons. The starting material was peripheral blood, obtained on day 0 of AZD1222 vaccination. All receptors come from an adult in good health.

This chain links TRBV12-3 or TRBV12-4 with TRBJ1-4; tentative D call: TRBD1 (6 bases). V gave up 5 bases and J gave up 5 bases, with 9 bases separating them. The CDR3 covers 13 residues. Here the CDR3 reads CASSRQENEKLFF. CDR3 nucleotides: TGTGCCAGCAGTAGACAGGAAAATGAAAAACTGTTTTTT.

The chain employs TRBV6-4 and TRBJ1-3; 8 bases align to TRBD1. The trim removed 4 bases at V and 0 bases at J, leaving 11 bases unmatched. The CDR3 contains 18 residues. Germline V lookup: CDR1 MRHNA, CDR2 SNTAGT. CDR3 protein: CASSAVPGQVNSGNTIYF. The CDR3 region has the DNA TGTGCCAGCAGTGCCGTCCCGGGACAGGTGAACTCTGGAAACACCATATATTTT.

The chain couples TRBV7-2 to TRBJ1-2, with no clear D. The CDR3 covers 12 residues. The germline CDR1 and CDR2 sequences are SGHTA and FQGNSA. The V and J ends lost 10 bases and 0 bases respectively, with 9 bases between them. DNA of the CDR3: TGTGCCACCAGAGGAGCTAACTATGGCTACACCTTC. As protein: CATRGANYGYTF.

The chain links TRBV30 to TRBJ1-2, with 7 positions matching TRBD1. V shed 2 bases and J 5 bases; nucleotides not matched to a gene: 11. Per the germline V gene, CDR1 is GTSNPN and CDR2 is SVGIG (reference sequence). The CDR3 length is 15 residues. The CDR3 region is CAWSFPPQGEYGYTF. CDR3 DNA sequence: TGTGCCTGGAGTTTCCCCCCCCAGGGGGAATATGGCTACACCTTC.

V is TRBV27 and J is TRBJ1-5; 7 bases are a match to TRBD1. CDR1 and CDR2 from the germline V gene are MNHEY and SMNVEV (reference sequence). V lost 6 bases and J lost 7; bases outside the gene matches: 9. The CDR3 extends over 14 amino acids. CDR3 protein: CASSIGGGMQPQHF. The DNA of the CDR3 is TGTGCCAGCAGCATAGGGGGCGGGATGCAGCCCCAGCATTTT.

V and J are TRBV5-1 and TRBJ2-3, with a tentative D call TRBD2 (5 bases). The length of the CDR3 is 18 residues. V was cut by 2 bases and J by 6 bases, with 25 bases left in between. Germline V gene lookup returns CDR1 SGHRS and CDR2 YFSETQ. In DNA, the CDR3 is TGCGCCAGCAGCTTAACGATTGGAGGCAGGCCATCCTTCGATACGCAGTATTTT. Translating it yields CASSLTIGGRPSFDTQYF.

V usage is TRBV7-2 and J usage is TRBJ1-3; TRBD1 agrees at 8 bases. Germline trimming cut 1 base from V and 4 bases from J; bases unmatched to any gene: 6. This CDR3 has 16 amino acids. The germline gives CDR1 SGHTA, CDR2 FQGNSA. CDR3 amino acids: CASSLGSWDRGNTIYF. The CDR3 DNA reads as TGTGCCAGCAGCTTAGGCAGCTGGGACAGGGGAAACACCATATATTTT.

This clone appeared once. The chain links TRBV15 to TRBJ1-5; tentative D call: TRBD1 (6 bases). The V end was cut by 5 bases, the J end by 2 bases, with 10 bases between. Per the germline V gene, CDR1 is LNHNV and CDR2 is YYDKDF (reference sequence). The CDR3 loop spans 14 amino acids. Here the CDR3 reads CATSHSGGNQPQHF. CDR3 DNA: TGTGCCACCAGCCATTCAGGGGGCAATCAGCCCCAGCATTTT.

J is TRBJ2-1 and V is TRBV2, with 9 bases that match TRBD2. The germline V gene has CDR1 SNHLY and CDR2 FYNNEI. The V and J ends lost 7 bases and 8 bases, in that order; junction bases with no gene match: 6. The CDR3 totals 13 residues. CDR3 sequence (DNA): TGTGCCAGCACTCGGCGGGGGGGCTATGAGCAGTTCTTC. The encoded protein is CASTRRGGYEQFF.

The J gene is TRBJ2-7, the V gene TRBV7-6; a possible D gene is TRBD2 (5 bases). This CDR3 region has 15 residues. Germline CDR1 and CDR2: SGHVS and FNYEAQ. Trimming shortened V by 3 bases and J by 2 bases, and 14 bases separated the two germline ends. In nucleotides, the CDR3 is TGTGCCAGCAGCTTGTCCGGGAATCGAGCCTACGAGCAGTACTTC. Residues: CASSLSGNRAYEQYF.

This clone was seen just once. The rearrangement joins TRBV15 to TRBJ2-1; D is ambiguous. V lost 4 bases, J lost 12 bases, and 10 bases lay in between. Germline CDR1 LNHNV, CDR2 YYDKDF (reference sequence). The CDR3 is made up of 11 amino acids. The CDR3 DNA is TGTGCCACCAGCACCTCTGAAGGGCAGTTCTTC. Residues: CATSTSEGQFF.

J is TRBJ1-1 and V is TRBV25-1, with a possible D match to TRBD1 (6 bases). The V gene lost 2 bases and the J gene lost 5 bases, with 15 bases spanning the gap. CDR1 is MGHDK and CDR2 is SYGVNS in the germline V gene. This CDR3 has 15 residues. The CDR3 spells CASSERGGHRTEAFF. The CDR3 bases are TGTGCCAGCAGTGAACGGGGGGGGCATAGGACTGAAGCTTTCTTT.

The chain combines TRBV19 with TRBJ2-3; perhaps TRBD2 as D (7 bases). This CDR3 comprises 15 residues. Germline V lookup: CDR1 LNHDA, CDR2 SQIVND (reference sequence). Trimming stripped 4 bases from V and 4 bases from J, with 15 bases between. CDR3 nucleotides: TGTGCCAGTAGTAGCCGGGGGGCCGGTTCAGATACGCAGTATTTT. This gives the protein CASSSRGAGSDTQYF.

The chain combines TRBV3-1 (or the pseudogene TRBV3-2) with TRBJ1-2, with D unresolved. Germline V gene sequence: CDR1 LGHDT, CDR2 YNNKEL (reference sequence). Trimming shortened V by 4 bases and J by 6 bases, and 12 bases separated the two germline ends. The length of the CDR3 is 13 residues. The CDR3 DNA follows: TGTGCCAGCAGCCCACGGCCGGAGAATGGCTACACCTTC. Translating gives CASSPRPENGYTF.

J is TRBJ1-3 and V is TRBV11-2, with D unclear. Looked up from germline, CDR1 is SGHAT and CDR2 is FQNNGV. The CDR3 covers 14 residues. The germline V and J ends were trimmed by 2 bases and 0 bases, with 5 bases remaining between them. The CDR3 sequence: CASSLSSSGNTIYF. The CDR3 DNA reads as TGTGCCAGCAGCTTATCAAGCTCTGGAAACACCATATATTTT.

V is TRBV29-1 and J is TRBJ1-1; possibly TRBD1 for D (5 bases). The CDR3 contains 15 residues. Trimming took off 0 bases at V and 5 bases at J, with 16 bases between the two ends. Germline CDR1 and CDR2: SQVTM and ANQGSEA. CDR3 DNA: TGCAGCGTTGAAGATGGTCCGGGGGTGGGTACTGAAGCTTTCTTT. Translated: CSVEDGPGVGTEAFF.

The gene calls are TRBV9 and TRBJ1-3; D perhaps matches TRBD1 (5 bases). Per germline, CDR1 SGDLS and CDR2 YYNGEE. The CDR3 spans 14 residues. Trimming stripped 4 bases from V and 3 bases from J, with 11 bases between. The CDR3 spells CASSPMRGGNTIYF. The CDR3 nucleotides read TGTGCCAGCAGCCCCATGAGGGGTGGAAACACCATATATTTT.

The V call is TRBV18, the J call TRBJ1-1; D is uncertain. Deletions cut 8 bases from V and 1 base from J, with 11 bases between. In germline, CDR1 is KGHSH, CDR2 LQKENI. CDR3 size: 13 residues. The CDR3 loop is CASHPGTNTEAFF. The CDR3 region has the DNA TGTGCCAGCCACCCCGGTACGAACACTGAAGCTTTCTTT.

The CDR3 region is CASSLFPDTGELFF. The CDR3 coding sequence is TGTGCCAGCAGCTTATTTCCCGACACCGGGGAGCTGTTTTTT. V and J are TRBV11-2 and TRBJ2-2; no firm D call. The germline V and J ends were trimmed by 2 bases and 3 bases, with 7 bases remaining between them. CDR1 is SGHAT and CDR2 is FQNNGV in the germline V gene. The CDR3 covers 14 residues.

This chain links TRBV19 with TRBJ2-7; 8 positions match TRBD2. J gave up 3 bases and V 3 bases, and 10 bases lay outside the gene matches. CDR1 LNHDA and CDR2 SQIVND come from the germline V gene (reference sequence). This CDR3 is built from 16 residues. CDR3 DNA: TGTGCCAGTAGTATGAGGAATGAGCGGGGGTACTACGAGCAGTACTTC. This encodes CASSMRNERGYYEQYF.